This T cell receptor delta chain was obtained from a study of γδ T cells in repeated Plasmodium falciparum infection. General study results and limits: Malian donors came from one small rural village, predominantly one ethnic group. Vdelta2-negative gammadelta repertoires appeared less diverse and less shared in Malian than Australian children.

Vgamma9/Vdelta2+ and Vdelta2-negative gammadelta T cells were flow-sorted from PBMC for bulk sequencing. This CDR3 has 14 residues. CDR1 GEAIGNYY and CDR2 EKD come from the germline V gene. V shed 0 bases and J shed 6 bases, with 13 bases lying between them. As regards this clone: Antigen: not known. The amino acid sequence in TCRdb belongs to a much larger clone and departs from this DNA's translation at residue 10, likely a sequencing read error; the sequence shown is translated from the DNA.

TCRdb re-called the multiplex PCR reads with CATT. The sample has over 90,000 delta-chain clones; approximately 1% are singletons. Source material: gamma-delta T cells from blood. This receptor was obtained from a pool of human donors (malaria-infected and uninfected, not separated). This chain joins TRDV2 and TRDJ1; D ambiguous. In the absence of a J gene in TCRdb, the DNA was matched to germline to assign it here. CDR3 DNA sequence: TGTGCCTGTGACACCGCTCCCGAGGGCAATAAACTCATCTTT. Translated, it gives CACDTAPEGNKLIF.